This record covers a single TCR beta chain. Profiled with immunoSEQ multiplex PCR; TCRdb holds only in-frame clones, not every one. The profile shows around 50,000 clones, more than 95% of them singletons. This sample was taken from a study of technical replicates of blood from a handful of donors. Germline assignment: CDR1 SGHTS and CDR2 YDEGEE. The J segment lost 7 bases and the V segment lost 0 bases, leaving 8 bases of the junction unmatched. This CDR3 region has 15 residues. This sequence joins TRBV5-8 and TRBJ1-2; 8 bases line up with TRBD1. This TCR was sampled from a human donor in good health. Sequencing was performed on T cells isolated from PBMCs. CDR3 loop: CASSLVQQGVLGYTF. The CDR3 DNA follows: TGTGCCAGCAGCTTGGTTCAACAGGGGGTACTTGGCTACACCTTC. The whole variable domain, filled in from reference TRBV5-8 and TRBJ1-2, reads EAGVTQSPTHLIKTRGQQATLRCSPISGHTSVYWYQQALGLGLQFLLWYDEGEERNRGNFPPRFSGRQFPNYSSELNVNALELEDSALYLCASSLVQQGVLGYTFGSGTRLTVV.